These 22 T cell receptor beta chains originate from one sample sequenced in a study of patients and donors after allogeneic stem cell transplantation. Using its own MiXCR run on the RT-PCR reads, TCRdb lists one record per CDR3 protein. Altogether hundreds of thousands of distinct CDR3 sequences are present, under 20% being singletons, with the ten largest covering over 6%. What was sequenced was blood, either unsorted or a sorted T cell fraction (not recorded which). These TCRs come from a human donor who was either an allogeneic HSCT recipient or a stem cell or donor lymphocyte infusion donor (not recorded which). It is not recorded whose cells these are; they may come from a transplant donor.

The V call is TRBV7-2, the J call TRBJ1-1; no clear D gene. The CDR3 consists of 12 residues. Trimming pared 5 bases from V and 7 bases from J, leaving 11 bases between. CDR1 is SGHTA, CDR2 FQGNSA, per germline. CDR3 sequence reads: CASSQTSHEAFF. CDR3 bases: TGTGCCAGCAGCCAGACAAGTCATGAAGCTTTCTTT.

V is TRBV12-3 or TRBV12-4 and J is TRBJ2-1; no definite D call. The CDR3 has 15 residues. V was trimmed by 5 bases and J by 0 bases, leaving 11 bases between them. This chain's CDR3 is CASSNLLSSYNEQFF. CDR3 in DNA: TGTGCCAGCAGTAATCTACTAAGCTCCTACAATGAGCAGTTCTTC.

This clonotype was detected ten times or more. The V and J genes are TRBV12-3 or TRBV12-4 and TRBJ1-5, with D possibly being TRBD1 (5 bases). The length of the CDR3 is 15 residues. Trimming cost V 2 bases and J 1 base, with 9 bases left between them. The CDR3 is CASSLNGDSNQPQHF. CDR3 sequence (DNA): TGTGCCAGCAGTTTAAACGGGGACAGCAATCAGCCCCAGCATTTT.

V usage is TRBV7-8 and J usage is TRBJ2-1, with D unresolved. Germline loops: CDR1 SGHVS, CDR2 FQNEAQ. The CDR3 runs to 15 residues. The germline V and J ends were trimmed by 4 bases and 5 bases, with 15 bases remaining between them. The CDR3 is CASSCSKENHNEQFF. CDR3 nucleotide sequence: TGTGCCAGCAGCTGCTCAAAGGAGAACCACAATGAGCAGTTCTTC.

The table lists this clonotype with a count of one. V gene TRBV9 combines with J gene TRBJ2-2; 12 nucleotides align to TRBD2. From germline, CDR1 is SGDLS and CDR2 YYNGEE. The V gene end was trimmed by 0 bases and the J gene end by 3 bases; junction bases not matched to a gene: 6. The CDR3 covers 18 residues. CDR3 loop: CASSVETSGRKYTGELFF. The CDR3 DNA reads TGTGCCAGCAGCGTAGAAACTAGCGGGAGGAAATACACCGGGGAGCTGTTTTTT. Combining the CDR3 with reference TRBV9 and TRBJ2-2 gives the whole variable domain DSGVTQTPKHLITATGQRVTLRCSPRSGDLSVYWYQQSLDQGLQFLIQYYNGEERAKGNILERFSAQQFPDLHSELNLSSLELGDSALYFCASSVETSGRKYTGELFFGEGSRLTVL.

In its sample, this clonotype was seen a few times. This chain joins TRBV7-3 and TRBJ1-1; no clear D. The V gene's germline CDR1 is SGHTA and CDR2 FQGTGA. V lost 5 bases and J lost 3, with 10 bases in between. The CDR3 is 13 residues long. The CDR3 region has the DNA TGTGCCAGCAGCATCGGGAGTCACACTGAAGCTTTCTTT. The encoded protein is CASSIGSHTEAFF.

The chain carries TRBV20-1 and TRBJ2-7; 12 bases map to TRBD1. The V and J ends lost 0 bases and 5 bases, in that order; junction bases with no gene match: 5. Germline V CDR1 and CDR2: DFQATT, SNEGSKA (reference sequence). The CDR3 totals 15 residues. CDR3: CSARDSGTGGNEQYF. The CDR3 bases are TGCAGTGCTAGAGATTCCGGGACAGGGGGCAACGAGCAGTACTTC.

J is TRBJ1-3 and V is TRBV7-9, with D unclear. The CDR3 spans 15 residues. Per the germline V gene, CDR1 is SEHNR and CDR2 is FQNEAQ (reference sequence). Trimming removed 0 bases from V and 3 bases from J, with 9 bases in between. CDR3 DNA: TGTGCCAGCAGCTTAGCAAAGGGAAGTGGAAACACCATATATTTT. It translates to CASSLAKGSGNTIYF.

The table lists this clonotype with a few counts. The chain couples TRBV20-1 to TRBJ2-1; TRBD2 is a possible D gene (5 bases). The V gene's germline CDR1 is DFQATT and CDR2 SNEGSKA (reference sequence). With 0 bases removed from V and 0 bases from J, the gap between germline ends came to 9 bases. The CDR3 length is 15 residues. The CDR3 DNA reads TGCAGTGCTAGAGAAGCGGCCAGCTCCTACAATGAGCAGTTCTTC. It specifies CSAREAASSYNEQFF.

This clonotype was recorded at least ten times. This rearrangement joins TRBV24-1 to TRBJ2-2; TRBD2 might be the D (5 bases). The CDR3 runs to 13 residues. The V gene lost 7 bases and the J gene lost 1 base, with 6 bases spanning the gap. Germline V gene sequence: CDR1 KGHDR, CDR2 SFDVKD. The CDR3 nucleotides are TGTGCCACCAGCGGGGAGAACACCGGGGAGCTGTTTTTT. This encodes CATSGENTGELFF.

This clonotype was seen more than once but under ten times. The chain combines TRBV6-2 or TRBV6-3 with TRBJ1-2; no clear D gene. Per germline, CDR1 MNHEY and CDR2 SVGEGT. V lost 4 bases, J lost 4 bases, and 10 bases lay in between. The CDR3 covers 13 residues. The CDR3 region has the DNA TGTGCCAGCAGTTTTTATTGGCCCTATGGCTACACCTTC. Translating gives CASSFYWPYGYTF.

The chain has TRBV5-4 and TRBJ2-1, with TRBD2 matching 10 bases. The germline CDR1 and CDR2 sequences are SGHNT and YYREEE (reference sequence). The length of the CDR3 is 16 residues. Trimming cost V 0 bases and J 6 bases; bases outside gene matches: 6. The CDR3 spells CASSLGGLAGVNEQFF. CDR3 DNA: TGTGCCAGCAGCTTGGGGGGCCTAGCGGGAGTCAATGAGCAGTTCTTC.

The rearrangement links TRBV12-3 or TRBV12-4 to TRBJ1-1, with a tentative D call TRBD1 (5 bases). The length of the CDR3 is 14 residues. Trimming stripped 8 bases from V and 1 base from J, with 14 bases between. Written as DNA, the CDR3 is TGTGCCAGCGGCCACAGGACGCCGAACACTGAAGCTTTCTTT. This gives the protein CASGHRTPNTEAFF.

Only a few counts were recorded for this clonotype. The CDR3 DNA follows: TGTGCCATCAGTGAGTCTGGAGCCGCAACTAATGAAAAACTGTTTTTT. Translated, it gives CAISESGAATNEKLFF. The J gene is TRBJ1-4, the V gene TRBV10-3; no clear D gene. The CDR3 extends over 16 amino acids. Germline CDR1 is ENHRY and CDR2 is SYGVKD. V lost 0 bases to trimming and J lost 0 bases, with 8 bases between them.

This clonotype has a count of ten or more. V is TRBV10-3 and J is TRBJ1-1; D is undetermined. V was shortened by 2 bases and J by 5 bases, with 9 bases between the two germline ends. The CDR3 extends over 13 amino acids. The germline gives CDR1 ENHRY, CDR2 SYGVKD. The CDR3 protein is CAISEIEGTEAFF. The CDR3 DNA is TGTGCCATCAGTGAGATCGAAGGAACTGAAGCTTTCTTT.

This clonotype was seen ten or more times. V usage is TRBV18 and J usage is TRBJ1-1; no reliable D call. Germline V gene data show CDR1 as KGHSH and CDR2 as LQKENI. The CDR3 sequence is 12 residues long. Deletions cut 8 bases from V and 5 bases from J, with 12 bases between. The CDR3 coding sequence is TGTGCCAGCAGCCCTTTAGGAACTGAAGCTTTCTTT. Translation gives CASSPLGTEAFF.

CDR3 bases: TGCGCCAGCAGTTGGCGGGGCGAAGTGCACGAGCAGTACTTC. Protein sequence: CASSWRGEVHEQYF. V and J are TRBV5-1 and TRBJ2-7; D is possibly TRBD2 (6 bases). CDR3 size: 14 residues. The germline gives CDR1 SGHRS, CDR2 YFSETQ. V was cut by 5 bases and J by 5 bases, with 17 bases left in between. Full variable domain (outside the CDR3, taken from reference TRBV5-1 and TRBJ2-7): KAGVTQTPRYLIKTRGQQVTLSCSPISGHRSVSWYQQTPGQGLQFLFEYFSETQRNKGNFPGRFSGRQFSNSRSEMNVSTLELGDSALYLCASSWRGEVHEQYFGPGTRLTVT.

The rearrangement uses TRBV11-1 and TRBJ2-5, with 14 bases aligning to TRBD2. Germline V lookup: CDR1 SGHAT, CDR2 FQDESV (reference sequence). The CDR3 runs to 22 residues. Germline trimming cut 0 bases from V and 6 bases from J; bases unmatched to any gene: 21. This chain's CDR3 is CASSLARLARLAGGPERKTQYF. The DNA for the CDR3 is TGTGCCAGCAGCTTAGCCCGTTTAGCTCGACTAGCGGGGGGGCCGGAACGGAAGACCCAGTACTTC.

This clonotype was picked up a small number of times. This chain joins TRBV6-5 and TRBJ2-1, with 9 bases identical to TRBD2. Per germline, CDR1 MNHEY and CDR2 SVGAGI. This CDR3 is built from 16 residues. V was pared by 0 bases and J by 9 bases, with 9 bases of the junction left unmatched. The CDR3 here is CASSYSRGGGPFEQFF. The DNA of the CDR3 is TGTGCCAGCAGTTACTCGCGCGGGGGGGGGCCTTTTGAGCAGTTCTTC.

This clonotype was seen a few times. The genes are TRBV7-9 and TRBJ2-7; D not certain. This CDR3 has 14 amino acids. Trimming removed 1 base at V and 3 bases at J, with 10 bases between. Germline V gives CDR1 SEHNR, CDR2 FQNEAQ (reference sequence). This chain's CDR3 is CASSLEQRRYEQYF. CDR3 DNA: TGTGCCAGCAGCTTAGAACAGCGCCGCTACGAGCAGTACTTC.

In its sample, this clonotype was seen a few times. The chain recombines TRBV5-1 with TRBJ1-1; D remains unclear. The ends were cut back, 4 bases at V and 4 bases at J, with 14 bases in the middle. CDR1 is SGHRS, CDR2 YFSETQ, per germline. The CDR3 consists of 14 residues. CDR3 in DNA: TGCGCCAGCAGCCTGGGCAAGCGGGGCACTGAAGCTTTCTTT. Its protein is CASSLGKRGTEAFF.

V usage is TRBV9 and J usage is TRBJ2-1, with D possibly matching TRBD2 (5 bases). This CDR3 region has 12 residues. CDR1 is SGDLS, CDR2 YYNGEE, per germline. V gave up 3 bases and J gave up 5 bases, with 6 bases separating them. CDR3 in amino acids: CASSARDNEQFF. CDR3 nucleotide sequence: TGTGCCAGCAGCGCGCGGGACAATGAGCAGTTCTTC. Full variable domain (outside the CDR3, taken from reference TRBV9 and TRBJ2-1): DSGVTQTPKHLITATGQRVTLRCSPRSGDLSVYWYQQSLDQGLQFLIQYYNGEERAKGNILERFSAQQFPDLHSELNLSSLELGDSALYFCASSARDNEQFFGPGTRLTVL.